This passage covers 9 T cell receptor beta chains from one sample sequenced in a study of control samples from healthy donors and cancer patients. Here immunoSEQ multiplex PCR was the method, and the copy in TCRdb shows in-frame clones only, minus some. The sample carries some 79,000 clones, 93% recorded once. Sequenced material: PBMCs. The receptor set was obtained from a woman in her 40s with lung cancer.

Only one count was recorded for this clone. The rearrangement links TRBV24-1 to TRBJ1-6; 10 bases line up with TRBD1. V was clipped by 3 bases and J by 10 bases; unmatched bases: 8. The germline V gene has CDR1 KGHDR and CDR2 SFDVKD. The CDR3 contains 16 residues. The CDR3 sequence: CATSDSRGTGASPLHF. The CDR3 DNA reads TGTGCCACCAGTGATAGTAGGGGGACAGGGGCCTCACCCCTCCACTTT.

The V and J genes are TRBV6-5 and TRBJ2-1; maybe TRBD1 (6 bases). The V gene's germline CDR1 is MNHEY and CDR2 SVGAGI. The CDR3 is 15 amino acids. V lost 2 bases and J 3 bases, leaving 11 bases between the germline ends. The CDR3 bases are TGTGCCAGCAGTTACGGGGGCAGGATCTACAATGAGCAGTTCTTC. Encoded protein: CASSYGGRIYNEQFF.

The chain combines TRBV9 with TRBJ2-1; D is undetermined. Germline-derived CDR1 and CDR2 are SGDLS and YYNGEE. Trimming removed 4 bases at V and 0 bases at J, with 11 bases between. This CDR3 spans 15 amino acids. This CDR3 reads CASSPTLSSYNEQFF. The CDR3 DNA is TGTGCCAGCAGCCCGACACTCAGCTCCTACAATGAGCAGTTCTTC.

This clone was found once. The chain has TRBV5-1 and TRBJ1-4, with 7 bases matching TRBD1. Unmatched junction bases numbered 7, after V lost 4 bases and J lost 4 bases. CDR1 and CDR2 (germline): SGHRS, YFSETQ. The CDR3 is 15 residues long. The CDR3 loop reads CASSQGEGVNEKLFF. The CDR3 DNA sequence: TGCGCCAGCAGCCAGGGGGAAGGGGTTAATGAAAAACTGTTTTTT.

The chain recombines TRBV11-2 with TRBJ1-1; tentatively, D is TRBD1 (5 bases). Germline V CDR1 and CDR2: SGHAT, FQNNGV. V lost 5 bases and J lost 0, with 16 bases in between. CDR3 length equals 16 residues. The chain's CDR3 is CASSGVGPPVNTEAFF. DNA for the CDR3: TGTGCCAGCAGCGGGGTGGGGCCGCCGGTGAACACTGAAGCTTTCTTT.

The chain is built from TRBV2 and TRBJ2-1; TRBD2 aligns across 9 bases. CDR3 size: 16 residues. Looked up from germline, CDR1 is SNHLY and CDR2 is FYNNEI. The ends lost 3 bases at V and 4 bases at J; junction bases unmatched: 7. CDR3 DNA sequence: TGTGCCAGCAGTGATTTAGCTAGCGGGGAATACAATGAGCAGTTCTTC. Encoded protein: CASSDLASGEYNEQFF.

This sequence joins TRBV6-1 and TRBJ2-7, with TRBD1 matching over 7 bases. The germline V gene encodes CDR1 MNHNS and CDR2 SASEGT. CDR3 size: 14 residues. The trim removed 3 bases at V and 2 bases at J, leaving 4 bases unmatched. The CDR3 sequence is CASSDIGTAYEQYF. CDR3 DNA sequence: TGTGCCAGCAGTGATATCGGGACAGCCTACGAGCAGTACTTC.

Written as DNA, the CDR3 is TGTGCCAGCAGTGAATGGGACAGTACCACGGGCTACACCTTC. Protein product: CASSEWDSTTGYTF. The rearrangement links TRBV6-1 to TRBJ1-2; TRBD1 matches at 7 bases. Trimming took 2 bases from V and 8 from J; bases not matched to a gene: 8. The CDR3 length is 14 residues. Germline V gene data show CDR1 as MNHNS and CDR2 as SASEGT.

The rearrangement uses TRBV24-1 and TRBJ2-1; maybe TRBD2 (6 bases). V lost 4 bases and J lost 0, with 15 bases in between. CDR1 and CDR2 (germline): KGHDR, SFDVKD. The CDR3 is 17 amino acids. CDR3 in DNA: TGTGCCACCAGTGACCCCGAGCGGGTGAGCTCCTACAATGAGCAGTTCTTC. Encoded protein: CATSDPERVSSYNEQFF.